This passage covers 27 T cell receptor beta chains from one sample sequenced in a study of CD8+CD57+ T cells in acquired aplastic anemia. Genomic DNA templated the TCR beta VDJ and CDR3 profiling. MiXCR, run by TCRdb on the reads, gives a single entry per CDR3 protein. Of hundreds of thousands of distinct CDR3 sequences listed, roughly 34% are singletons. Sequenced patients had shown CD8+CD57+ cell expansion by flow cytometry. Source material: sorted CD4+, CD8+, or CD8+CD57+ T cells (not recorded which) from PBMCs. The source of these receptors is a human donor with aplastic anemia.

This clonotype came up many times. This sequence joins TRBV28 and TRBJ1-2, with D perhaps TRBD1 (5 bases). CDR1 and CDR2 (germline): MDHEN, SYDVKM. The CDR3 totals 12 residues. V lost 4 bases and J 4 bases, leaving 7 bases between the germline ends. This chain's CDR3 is CASSWGSYGYTF. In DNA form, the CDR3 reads TGTGCCAGCAGTTGGGGCAGCTATGGCTACACCTTC.

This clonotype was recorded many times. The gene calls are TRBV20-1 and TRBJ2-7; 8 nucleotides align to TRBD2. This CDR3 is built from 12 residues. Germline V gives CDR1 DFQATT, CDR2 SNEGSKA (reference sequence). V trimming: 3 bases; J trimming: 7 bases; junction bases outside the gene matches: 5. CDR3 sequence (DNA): TGCAGTGCTAGTGGTCGGGAGGGTGAGCAGTACTTC. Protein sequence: CSASGREGEQYF.

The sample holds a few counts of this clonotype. CDR3 DNA sequence: TGTGCCAGCAGCTTTGGACAGGGAAGCACTGAAGCTTTCTTT. Translating gives CASSFGQGSTEAFF. The J gene is TRBJ1-1, the V gene TRBV7-9, with 8 bases lining up with TRBD1. This CDR3 comprises 14 residues. CDR1 SEHNR and CDR2 FQNEAQ come from the germline V gene (reference sequence). V shed 3 bases and J 4 bases; nucleotides not matched to a gene: 4. Full variable domain (outside the CDR3, taken from reference TRBV7-9 and TRBJ1-1): DTGVSQNPRHKITKRGQNVTFRCDPISEHNRLYWYRQTLGQGPEFLTYFQNEAQLEKSRLLSDRFSAERPKGSFSTLEIQRTEQGDSAMYLCASSFGQGSTEAFFGQGTRLTVV.

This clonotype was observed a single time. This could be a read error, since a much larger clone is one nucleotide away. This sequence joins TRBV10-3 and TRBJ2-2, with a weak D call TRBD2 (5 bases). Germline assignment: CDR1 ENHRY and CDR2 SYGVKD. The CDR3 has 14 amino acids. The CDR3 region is CATEPGVDTGELLF. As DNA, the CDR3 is TGTGCCACCGAACCCGGGGTTGACACCGGGGAGCTGCTTTTT.

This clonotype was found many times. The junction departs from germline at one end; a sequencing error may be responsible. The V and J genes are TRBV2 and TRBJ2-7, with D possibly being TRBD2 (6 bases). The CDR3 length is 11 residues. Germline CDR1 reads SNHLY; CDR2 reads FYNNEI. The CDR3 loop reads CASGPGTSWHF. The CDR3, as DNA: TGTGCCAGCGGTCCCGGGACTTCTTGGCACTTC.

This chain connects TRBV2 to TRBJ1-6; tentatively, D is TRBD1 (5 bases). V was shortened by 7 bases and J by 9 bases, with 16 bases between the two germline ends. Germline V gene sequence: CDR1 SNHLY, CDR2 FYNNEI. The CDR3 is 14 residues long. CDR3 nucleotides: TGTGCCAGCAACGGGGACCGACCGGGTTCACCCCTCCACTTT. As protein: CASNGDRPGSPLHF.

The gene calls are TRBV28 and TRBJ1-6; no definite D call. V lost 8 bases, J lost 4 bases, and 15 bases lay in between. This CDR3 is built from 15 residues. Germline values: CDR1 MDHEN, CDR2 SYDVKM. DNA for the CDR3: TGTGCCAGCTGCCTCGCCGCCTCATATAATTCACCCCTCCACTTT. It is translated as CASCLAASYNSPLHF.

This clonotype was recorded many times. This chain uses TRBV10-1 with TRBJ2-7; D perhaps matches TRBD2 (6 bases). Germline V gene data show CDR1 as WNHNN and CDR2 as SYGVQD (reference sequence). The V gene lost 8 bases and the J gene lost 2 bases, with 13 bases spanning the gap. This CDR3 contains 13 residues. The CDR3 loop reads CASVGLPPYEQYF. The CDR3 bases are TGCGCCAGCGTAGGACTACCCCCCTACGAGCAGTACTTC.

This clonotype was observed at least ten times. The CDR3, as DNA: TGTGCCACCAGTGATGAGGGAGAGGATCAGCCCCAGCATTTT. Translation gives CATSDEGEDQPQHF. The chain recombines TRBV24-1 with TRBJ1-5; D not certain. Trimming removed 3 bases from V and 5 bases from J, with 10 bases in between. The CDR3 contains 14 residues. Germline V lookup: CDR1 KGHDR, CDR2 SFDVKD.

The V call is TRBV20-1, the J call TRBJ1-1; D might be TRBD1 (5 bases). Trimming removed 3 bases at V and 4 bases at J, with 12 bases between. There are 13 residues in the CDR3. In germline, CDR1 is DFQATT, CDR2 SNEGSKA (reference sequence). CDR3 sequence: CSASSPRGTEAFF. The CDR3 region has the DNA TGCAGTGCTAGTTCGCCTAGGGGCACTGAAGCTTTCTTT.

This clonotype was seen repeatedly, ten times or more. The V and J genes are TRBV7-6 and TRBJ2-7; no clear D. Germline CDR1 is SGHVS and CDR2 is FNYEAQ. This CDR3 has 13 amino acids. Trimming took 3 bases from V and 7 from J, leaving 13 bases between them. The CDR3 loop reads CASSLSGVGEQYF. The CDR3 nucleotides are TGTGCCAGCAGCTTGTCGGGCGTCGGTGAGCAGTACTTC.

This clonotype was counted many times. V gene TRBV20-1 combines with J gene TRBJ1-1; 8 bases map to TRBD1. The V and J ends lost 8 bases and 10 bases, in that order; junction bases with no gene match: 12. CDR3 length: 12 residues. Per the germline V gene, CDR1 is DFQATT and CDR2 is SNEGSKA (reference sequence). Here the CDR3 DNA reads TGCAGTCTCAGCGCCAGGGGGCGTCGAGCTTTCTTT. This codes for CSLSARGRRAFF.

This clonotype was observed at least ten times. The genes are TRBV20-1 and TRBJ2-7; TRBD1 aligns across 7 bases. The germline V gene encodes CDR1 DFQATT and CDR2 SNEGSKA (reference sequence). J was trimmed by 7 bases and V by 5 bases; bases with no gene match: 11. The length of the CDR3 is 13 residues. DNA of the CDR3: TGCAGTGCTGCCCGGGACAGTCGTCGGGAGCAGTACTTC. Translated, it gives CSAARDSRREQYF.

The CDR3 loop is CASSPTRDPGYEQYF. Here the CDR3 DNA reads TGTGCCAGCAGCCCAACCCGGGACCCCGGCTACGAGCAGTACTTC. The chain is built from TRBV5-6 and TRBJ2-7; D may be TRBD1 or TRBD2 (5 bases each). Germline V CDR1 and CDR2: SGHDT, YYEEEE. Trimming shortened V by 4 bases and J by 3 bases, and 17 bases separated the two germline ends. CDR3 size: 15 residues.

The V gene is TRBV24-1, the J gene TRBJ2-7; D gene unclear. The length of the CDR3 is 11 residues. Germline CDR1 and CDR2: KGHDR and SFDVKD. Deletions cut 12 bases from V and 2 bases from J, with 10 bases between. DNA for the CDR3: TGTGCCCTTGGCAGTACCTACGAGCAGTACTTC. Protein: CALGSTYEQYF.

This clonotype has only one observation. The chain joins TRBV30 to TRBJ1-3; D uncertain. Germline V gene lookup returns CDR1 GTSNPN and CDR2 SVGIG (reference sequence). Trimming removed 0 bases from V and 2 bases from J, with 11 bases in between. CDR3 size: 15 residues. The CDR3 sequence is CAWSVRARAGNTIYF. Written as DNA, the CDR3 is TGTGCCTGGAGTGTAAGGGCCAGAGCTGGAAACACCATATATTTT.

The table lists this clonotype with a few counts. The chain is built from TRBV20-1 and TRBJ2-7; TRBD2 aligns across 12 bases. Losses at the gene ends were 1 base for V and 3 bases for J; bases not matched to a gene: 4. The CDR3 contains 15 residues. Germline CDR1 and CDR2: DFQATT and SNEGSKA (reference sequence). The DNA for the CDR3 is TGCAGTGCTAGAGGACTAGCGGGGGCCAACTACGAGCAGTACTTC. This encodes CSARGLAGANYEQYF.

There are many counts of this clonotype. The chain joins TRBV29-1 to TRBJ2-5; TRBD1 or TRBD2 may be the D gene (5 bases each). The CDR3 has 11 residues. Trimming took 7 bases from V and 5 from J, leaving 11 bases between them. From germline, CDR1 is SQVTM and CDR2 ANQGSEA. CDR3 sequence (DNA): TGCAGCGCCTCCGAGGGGGAGACCCAGTACTTC. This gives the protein CSASEGETQYF.

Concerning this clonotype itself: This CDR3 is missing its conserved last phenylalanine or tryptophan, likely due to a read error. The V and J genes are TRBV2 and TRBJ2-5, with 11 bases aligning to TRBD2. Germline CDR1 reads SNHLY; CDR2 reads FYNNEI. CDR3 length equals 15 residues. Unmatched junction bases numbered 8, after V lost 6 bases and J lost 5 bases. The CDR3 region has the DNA TGTGCCAGCAGCTTGACTCCTAGCGGGAGGGAGACCCAGTACTCC. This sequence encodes CASSLTPSGRETQYS.

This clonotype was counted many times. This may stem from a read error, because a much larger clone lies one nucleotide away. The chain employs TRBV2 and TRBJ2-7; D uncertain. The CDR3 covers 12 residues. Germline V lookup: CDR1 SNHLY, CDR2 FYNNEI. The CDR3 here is CASSGSSYEQHF. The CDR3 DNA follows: TGTGCCAGCAGTGGCAGCTCCTACGAGCAGCACTTC.

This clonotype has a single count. DNA for the CDR3: TGTGCCACCCGGGGATTCAATCAGCCCCAGCATTTT. Its translation is CATRGFNQPQHF. This chain connects TRBV7-6 to TRBJ1-5; no reliable D call. The CDR3 contains 12 residues. The V and J ends lost 10 bases and 3 bases respectively, with 10 bases between them. The germline gives CDR1 SGHVS, CDR2 FNYEAQ. Variable domain in full (rest from reference TRBV7-6 and TRBJ1-5): GAGVSQSPRYKVTKRGQDVALRCDPISGHVSLYWYRQALGQGPEFLTYFNYEAQQDKSGLPNDRFSAERPEGSISTLTIQRTEQRDSAMYRCATRGFNQPQHFGDGTRLSIL.

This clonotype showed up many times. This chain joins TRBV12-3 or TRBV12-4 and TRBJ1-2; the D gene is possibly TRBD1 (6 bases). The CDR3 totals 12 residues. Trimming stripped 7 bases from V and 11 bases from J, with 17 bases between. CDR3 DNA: TGTGCCAGCATCGGACAGAACTTTAGATACACCTTC. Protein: CASIGQNFRYTF.

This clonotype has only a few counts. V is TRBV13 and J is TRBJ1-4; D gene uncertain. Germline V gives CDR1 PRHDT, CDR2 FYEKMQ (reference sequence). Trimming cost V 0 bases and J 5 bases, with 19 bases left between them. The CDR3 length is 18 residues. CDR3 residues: CASSLGKTHETQNEKLFF. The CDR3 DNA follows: TGTGCCAGCAGCTTAGGCAAAACCCACGAGACTCAAAATGAAAAACTGTTTTTT.

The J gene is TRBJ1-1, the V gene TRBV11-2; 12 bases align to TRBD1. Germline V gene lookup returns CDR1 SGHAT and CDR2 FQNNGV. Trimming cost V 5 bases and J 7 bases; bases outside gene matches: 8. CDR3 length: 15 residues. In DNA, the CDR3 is TGTGCCAGCAGCACGGGACAGGGGGCTAAGGGTGAAGCTTTCTTT. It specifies CASSTGQGAKGEAFF.

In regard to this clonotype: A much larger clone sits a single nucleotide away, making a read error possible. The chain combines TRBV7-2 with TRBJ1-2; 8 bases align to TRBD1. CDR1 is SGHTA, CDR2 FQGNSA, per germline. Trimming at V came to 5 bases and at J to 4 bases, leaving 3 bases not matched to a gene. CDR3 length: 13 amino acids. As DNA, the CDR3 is TGTGCCAGCAGCCGACAGGGGATCTATGGCTACACCTTC. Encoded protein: CASSRQGIYGYTF.

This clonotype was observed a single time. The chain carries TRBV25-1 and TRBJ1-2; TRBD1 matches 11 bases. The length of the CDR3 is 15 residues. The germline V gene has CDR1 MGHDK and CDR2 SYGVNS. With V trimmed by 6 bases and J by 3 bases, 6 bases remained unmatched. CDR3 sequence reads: CASSRTGGVYYGYTF. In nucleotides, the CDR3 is TGTGCCAGCAGCCGGACAGGGGGCGTCTACTATGGCTACACCTTC.

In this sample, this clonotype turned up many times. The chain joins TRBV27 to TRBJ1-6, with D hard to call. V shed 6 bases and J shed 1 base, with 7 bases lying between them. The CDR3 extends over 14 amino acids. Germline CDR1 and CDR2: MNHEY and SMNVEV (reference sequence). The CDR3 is CASRVESYNSPLHF. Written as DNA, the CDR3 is TGTGCCAGCAGGGTTGAATCCTATAATTCACCCCTCCACTTT.